Following are 22 T cell receptor beta chains from one sample sequenced in a study of beta chain features in type 1 diabetes (dated 2018 in TCRdb). Library method: the immunoSEQ multiplex PCR assay. All of the isolated RNA was reverse transcribed with the High Capacity cDNA Reverse Transcription Kit, so expressed TCRB transcripts were sequenced. TCRdb mirrors the immuneACCESS table, restricted to in-frame sequences. Some clones are absent from its copies; in checked studies, under half trace to an unresolved V gene, and the reason for the others is unknown. The sample table holds 900,000 or so clones, of which roughly 16% were seen once. The ten biggest clones cover 0.02% to 0.025% of the sample. The sequenced sample consisted of naive CD4+ T cells from blood. In the paper's terms, the cell subset or site label means: true naive CD4+ T cells. Receptor source: a woman younger than 35 in good health.

The chain links TRBV25-1 to TRBJ2-1; D perhaps matches TRBD1 (5 bases). This CDR3 contains 17 residues. Trimming left V 4 bases short and J 7 bases short, with 23 bases between. CDR1 and CDR2 from the germline V gene are MGHDK and SYGVNS. CDR3 nucleotide sequence: TGTGCCAGCAGTGTAGGGTCTAGGGGAACCTTAAGGAATGAGCAGTTCTTC. It is translated as CASSVGSRGTLRNEQFF. The full variable domain, completed using reference TRBV25-1 and TRBJ2-1, is EADIYQTPRYLVIGTGKKITLECSQTMGHDKMYWYQQDPGMELHLIHYSYGVNSTEKGDLSSESTVSRIRTEHFPLTLESARPSHTSQYLCASSVGSRGTLRNEQFFGPGTRLTVL.

This clone was seen a few times. The chain has TRBV18 and TRBJ2-1; TRBD2 aligns across 12 bases. V was pared by 6 bases and J by 6 bases, with 6 bases of the junction left unmatched. The CDR3 totals 15 residues. From germline, CDR1 is KGHSH and CDR2 LQKENI. This chain's CDR3 is CASSQSSGRGNEQFF. CDR3 DNA: TGTGCCAGCTCGCAGTCTAGCGGGAGGGGCAATGAGCAGTTCTTC.

V gene TRBV6-7 combines with J gene TRBJ2-4; D is perhaps TRBD1 or TRBD2 (5 bases each). TRBV6-7 carries the ORF label, with uncertain function. Deletions cut 2 bases from V and 4 bases from J, with 12 bases between. The CDR3 runs 15 residues. The CDR3, as DNA: TGTGCCAGCAGTTACCCGGGGACGAGAAAAAACATTCAGTACTTC. Translated, it gives CASSYPGTRKNIQYF.

There are a few counts of this clone. The chain joins TRBV4-1 to TRBJ2-6; D possibly corresponds to TRBD2 (5 bases). Germline V gives CDR1 MGHRA, CDR2 YSYEKL. The CDR3 is made up of 16 amino acids. V was cut by 0 bases and J by 1 base, with 7 bases left in between. CDR3 DNA sequence: TGCGCCAGCAGCCAAGAGGGCGGGTCTGGGGCCAACGTCCTGACTTTC. Translated: CASSQEGGSGANVLTF.

This clone was seen a few times. This rearrangement joins TRBV28 to TRBJ2-7; D not resolved. This CDR3 region has 14 residues. V lost 3 bases and J lost 4, with 13 bases in between. Per the germline V gene, CDR1 is MDHEN and CDR2 is SYDVKM. The CDR3 here is CASSLEHGVYEQYF. As DNA, the CDR3 is TGTGCCAGCAGTTTGGAGCATGGGGTTTACGAGCAGTACTTC. Full variable domain (outside the CDR3, taken from reference TRBV28 and TRBJ2-7): DVKVTQSSRYLVKRTGEKVFLECVQDMDHENMFWYRQDPGLGLRLIYFSYDVKMKEKGDIPEGYSVSREKKERFSLILESASTNQTSMYLCASSLEHGVYEQYFGPGTRLTVT.

This clone was found a few times. The chain employs TRBV5-1 and TRBJ1-1; a weak D match, TRBD1 (6 bases). The germline V gene encodes CDR1 SGHRS and CDR2 YFSETQ. The CDR3 covers 17 residues. Trimming took off 1 base at V and 1 base at J, with 17 bases between the two ends. The CDR3 protein is CASSLRAGAQRNTEAFF. The DNA of the CDR3 is TGCGCCAGCAGCTTGCGGGCAGGGGCACAAAGGAACACTGAAGCTTTCTTT.

The gene calls are TRBV7-2 and TRBJ2-5; the match to TRBD1 covers 10 bases. This CDR3 region has 15 residues. With 6 bases clipped from V and 5 bases from J, the junction kept 9 bases outside the gene matches. The germline gives CDR1 SGHTA, CDR2 FQGNSA. The CDR3 coding sequence is TGTGCCAGCAGTTCCAAGACAGGGGGCCAGGAGACCCAGTACTTC. Translation: CASSSKTGGQETQYF. Full variable domain (missing parts from reference TRBV7-2 and TRBJ2-5): GAGVSQSPSNKVTEKGKDVELRCDPISGHTALYWYRQSLGQGLEFLIYFQGNSAPDKSGLPSDRFSAERTGGSVSTLTIQRTQQEDSAVYLCASSSKTGGQETQYFGPGTRLLVL.

At least ten counts were recorded for this clone. This rearrangement joins TRBV28 to TRBJ2-7; D ambiguous. The V and J ends lost 5 bases and 3 bases respectively, with 11 bases between them. Germline CDR1 and CDR2: MDHEN and SYDVKM. The CDR3 is 13 residues long. CDR3 region: CASSLGSLYEQYF. The CDR3 nucleotides are TGTGCCAGCAGTCTCGGCTCACTCTACGAGCAGTACTTC.

The V call is TRBV4-3, the J call TRBJ1-1; TRBD1 matches at 8 bases. CDR3 length equals 13 residues. Germline CDR1 and CDR2: LGHNA and YSLEER. V lost 6 bases to trimming and J lost 0 bases; unmatched junction nucleotides: 0. Here the CDR3 reads CASRGQVNTEAFF. Written as DNA, the CDR3 is TGCGCCAGCAGGGGACAGGTGAACACTGAAGCTTTCTTT.

In its sample, this clone was seen a few times. V usage is TRBV7-9 and J usage is TRBJ2-3, with 10 bases that match TRBD2. The CDR3 spans 14 residues. V shed 7 bases and J 4 bases; nucleotides not matched to a gene: 5. Germline assignment: CDR1 SEHNR and CDR2 FQNEAQ (reference sequence). For the CDR3, the DNA is TGTGCCAGCACCACTAGCGGGAAGCCAGATACGCAGTATTTT. Amino acid sequence: CASTTSGKPDTQYF.

This clone was recorded a few times. The chain couples TRBV28 to TRBJ2-3; 12 bases map to TRBD2. Germline CDR1 reads MDHEN; CDR2 reads SYDVKM. With V trimmed by 2 bases and J by 5 bases, 11 bases remained unmatched. The CDR3 is made up of 18 amino acids. CDR3 in amino acids: CASSLSPRLAGGGDTQYF. As DNA, the CDR3 is TGTGCCAGCAGTTTAAGCCCCCGGCTAGCGGGAGGGGGAGATACGCAGTATTTT.

This clone has just a few counts. V usage is TRBV4-2 and J usage is TRBJ2-7; 8 nucleotides line up with TRBD2. V was pared by 4 bases and J by 4 bases, with 9 bases of the junction left unmatched. Germline CDR1 is LGHNA and CDR2 is YNFKEQ. CDR3 size: 15 residues. The CDR3 loop is CASSPSGSVLYEQYF. For the CDR3, the DNA is TGTGCCAGCAGCCCCAGCGGGAGCGTTCTATACGAGCAGTACTTC.

The rearrangement uses TRBV7-8 and TRBJ2-1, with D unclear. V shed 5 bases and J shed 0 bases, with 14 bases lying between them. Germline V gene sequence: CDR1 SGHVS, CDR2 FQNEAQ. The CDR3 is 16 residues long. CDR3 sequence reads: CASSLRDLSSYNEQFF. The CDR3 DNA is TGTGCCAGCAGCCTACGTGACCTAAGCTCCTACAATGAGCAGTTCTTC.

This clone was observed a few times. This rearrangement joins TRBV7-8 to TRBJ2-3; 7 bases line up with TRBD1. CDR3 length equals 15 residues. J lost 2 bases, V lost 1 base, and 3 bases had no gene match. CDR1 SGHVS and CDR2 FQNEAQ come from the germline V gene. DNA for the CDR3: TGTGCCAGCAGCTTAGACAGGGGATACACAGATACGCAGTATTTT. Encoded protein: CASSLDRGYTDTQYF.

This clone was observed a handful of times. The chain recombines TRBV9 with TRBJ2-1; 12 bases fit TRBD2. Looked up from germline, CDR1 is SGDLS and CDR2 is YYNGEE. After removal of 4 bases from V and 1 base from J, the junction contained 9 bases not matched to a gene. The CDR3 runs to 18 residues. The DNA of the CDR3 is TGTGCCAGCAGCAGTCGGATCGGACTAGCGGGATCCTACAATGAGCAGTTCTTC. Amino acid sequence: CASSSRIGLAGSYNEQFF.

The chain joins TRBV4-3 to TRBJ1-2, with 7 bases fitting TRBD1. Germline V gene lookup returns CDR1 LGHNA and CDR2 YSLEER. V shed 5 bases and J 4 bases; nucleotides not matched to a gene: 10. This CDR3 spans 15 amino acids. In DNA form, the CDR3 reads TGCGCCAGCAGCGGGCAGGGGGTTATTGGCTATGGCTACACCTTC. Encoded protein: CASSGQGVIGYGYTF.

There are a few counts of this clone. Relative to the germline gene, one junction end is altered; a read error may explain this. The chain employs TRBV2 and TRBJ2-5; the D gene could be TRBD1 or TRBD2 (5 bases each). CDR1 and CDR2 (germline): SNHLY, FYNNEI. The CDR3 consists of 11 residues. The CDR3 sequence: CATSGGETQYF. Written as DNA, the CDR3 is TGTGCCACCAGTGGGGGAGAGACCCAGTACTTC.

V and J are TRBV10-3 and TRBJ2-5, with D possibly TRBD1 on 5 matching bases. The V gene lost 5 bases and the J gene lost 5 bases, with 9 bases spanning the gap. CDR3 size: 12 residues. Germline assignment: CDR1 ENHRY and CDR2 SYGVKD. The CDR3 loop reads CAISSGSETQYF. The CDR3 nucleotides are TGTGCCATCAGTTCAGGGTCGGAGACCCAGTACTTC.

This clone was observed a handful of times. The CDR3 bases are TGTGCCAGCAGCTTATACCTAGCGAGGAATGAGCAGTTCTTC. It encodes CASSLYLARNEQFF. V is TRBV11-2 and J is TRBJ2-1; possible D gene TRBD2, 6 bases. The CDR3 covers 14 residues. Trimming stripped 2 bases from V and 7 bases from J, with 12 bases between. In germline, CDR1 is SGHAT, CDR2 FQNNGV.

The V gene is TRBV27, the J gene TRBJ1-1; D unresolved. CDR3 length: 13 amino acids. Germline lookup yields CDR1 MNHEY and CDR2 SMNVEV (reference sequence). V shed 3 bases and J shed 4 bases, with 9 bases lying between them. The CDR3 is CASSFSRGTEAFF. Here the CDR3 DNA reads TGTGCCAGCAGTTTCAGTCGGGGCACTGAAGCTTTCTTT.

This clone was observed a handful of times. The V gene is TRBV27, the J gene TRBJ2-3; 8 bases line up with TRBD2. Losses at the gene ends were 2 bases for V and 4 bases for J; bases not matched to a gene: 11. Germline CDR1 reads MNHEY; CDR2 reads SMNVEV (reference sequence). CDR3 length: 17 amino acids. CDR3 loop: CASSLHQASGRADTQYF. The DNA for the CDR3 is TGTGCCAGCAGTTTACACCAGGCTAGCGGGCGTGCAGATACGCAGTATTTT.

The V call is TRBV6-6, the J call TRBJ1-4, with TRBD1 matching over 7 bases. V shed 3 bases and J 5 bases; nucleotides not matched to a gene: 9. This CDR3 spans 16 amino acids. CDR1 MNHNY and CDR2 SVGAGI come from the germline V gene (reference sequence). The CDR3 region has the DNA TGTGCCAGCAGTTATGAGTGGGACAGAAAAAATGAAAAACTGTTTTTT. It is translated as CASSYEWDRKNEKLFF.